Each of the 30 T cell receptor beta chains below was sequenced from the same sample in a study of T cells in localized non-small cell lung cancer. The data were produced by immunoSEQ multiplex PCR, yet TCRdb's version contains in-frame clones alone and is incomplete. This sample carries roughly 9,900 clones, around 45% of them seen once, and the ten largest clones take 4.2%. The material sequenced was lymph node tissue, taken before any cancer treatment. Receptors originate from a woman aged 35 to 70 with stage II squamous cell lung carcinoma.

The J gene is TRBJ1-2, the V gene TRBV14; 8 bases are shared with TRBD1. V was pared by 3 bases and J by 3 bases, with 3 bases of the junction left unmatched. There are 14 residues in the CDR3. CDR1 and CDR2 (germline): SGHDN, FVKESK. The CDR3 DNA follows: TGTGCCAGCAGCCACCGGACAGGGTACTATGGCTACACCTTC. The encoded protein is CASSHRTGYYGYTF.

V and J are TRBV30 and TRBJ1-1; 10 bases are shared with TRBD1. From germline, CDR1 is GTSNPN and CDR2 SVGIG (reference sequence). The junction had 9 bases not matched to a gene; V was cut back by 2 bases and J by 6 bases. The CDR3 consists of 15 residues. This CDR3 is CAWSPRRGQGAEAFF. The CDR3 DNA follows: TGTGCCTGGAGTCCAAGGAGAGGACAGGGGGCTGAAGCTTTCTTT. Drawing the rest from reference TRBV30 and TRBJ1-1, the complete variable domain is SQTIHQWPATLVQPVGSPLSLECTVEGTSNPNLYWYRQAAGRGLQLLFYSVGIGQISSEVPQNLSASRPQDRQFILSSKKLLLSDSGFYLCAWSPRRGQGAEAFFGQGTRLTVV.

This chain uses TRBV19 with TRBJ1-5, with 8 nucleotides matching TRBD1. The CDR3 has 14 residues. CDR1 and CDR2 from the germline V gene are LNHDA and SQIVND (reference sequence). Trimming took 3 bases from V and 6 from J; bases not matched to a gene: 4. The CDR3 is CASSIQGAIQPQHF. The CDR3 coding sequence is TGTGCCAGTAGTATTCAGGGGGCGATTCAGCCCCAGCATTTT.

CDR3 loop: CAIRDYRGLQETQYF. DNA of the CDR3: TGTGCCATCAGGGACTACAGGGGCCTACAAGAGACCCAGTACTTC. The V and J genes are TRBV10-3 and TRBJ2-5, with D possibly being TRBD1 (7 bases). The CDR3 contains 15 residues. The V gene's germline CDR1 is ENHRY and CDR2 SYGVKD. The V gene lost 6 bases and the J gene lost 2 bases, with 16 bases spanning the gap.

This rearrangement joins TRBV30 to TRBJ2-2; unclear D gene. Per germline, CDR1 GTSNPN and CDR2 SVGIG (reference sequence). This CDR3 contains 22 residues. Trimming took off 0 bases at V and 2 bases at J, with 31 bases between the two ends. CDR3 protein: CAWSVVGCPPRPVSENTGELFF. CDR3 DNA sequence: TGTGCCTGGAGTGTAGTCGGATGCCCCCCTCGTCCGGTTTCAGAAAACACCGGGGAGCTGTTTTTT.

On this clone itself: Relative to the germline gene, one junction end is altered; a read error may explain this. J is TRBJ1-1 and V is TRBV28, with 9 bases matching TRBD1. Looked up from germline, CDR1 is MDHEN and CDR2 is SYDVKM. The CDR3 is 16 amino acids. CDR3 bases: TGTGCCAGCAGTGTCCTGGGGGACAGGGTGGGCACTAAAGCTTTCTTT. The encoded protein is CASSVLGDRVGTKAFF.

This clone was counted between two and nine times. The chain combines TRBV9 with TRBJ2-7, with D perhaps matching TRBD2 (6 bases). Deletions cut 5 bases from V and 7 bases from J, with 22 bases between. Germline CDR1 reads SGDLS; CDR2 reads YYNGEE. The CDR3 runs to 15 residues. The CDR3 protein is CASSLVGGERREQYF. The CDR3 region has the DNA TGTGCCAGCAGTTTAGTAGGCGGGGAAAGGAGGGAGCAGTACTTC.

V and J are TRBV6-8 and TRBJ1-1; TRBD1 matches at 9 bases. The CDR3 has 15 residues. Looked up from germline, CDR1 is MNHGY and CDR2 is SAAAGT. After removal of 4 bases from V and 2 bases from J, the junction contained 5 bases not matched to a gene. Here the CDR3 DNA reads TGTGCCAGCAGTTTACAGGGGGCGCGAAACACTGAAGCTTTCTTT. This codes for CASSLQGARNTEAFF.

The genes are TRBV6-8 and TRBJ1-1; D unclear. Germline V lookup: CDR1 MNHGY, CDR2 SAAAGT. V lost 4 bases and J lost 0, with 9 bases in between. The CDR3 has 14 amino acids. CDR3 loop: CASSSLSMNTEAFF. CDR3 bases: TGTGCCAGCAGTTCCCTCTCTATGAACACTGAAGCTTTCTTT.

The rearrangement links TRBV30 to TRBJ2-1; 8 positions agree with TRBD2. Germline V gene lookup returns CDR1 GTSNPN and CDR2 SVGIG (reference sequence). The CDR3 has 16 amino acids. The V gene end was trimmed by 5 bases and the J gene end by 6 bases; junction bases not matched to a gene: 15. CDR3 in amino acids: CAWDPSGTSGGNEQFF. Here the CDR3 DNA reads TGTGCCTGGGACCCATCCGGGACTAGTGGGGGCAATGAGCAGTTCTTC.

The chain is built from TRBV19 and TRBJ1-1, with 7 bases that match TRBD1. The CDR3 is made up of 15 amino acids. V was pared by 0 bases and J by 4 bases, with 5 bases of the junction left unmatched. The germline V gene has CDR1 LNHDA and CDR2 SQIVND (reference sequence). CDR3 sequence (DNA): TGTGCCAGTAGTATAGATCCCACAGGGGTCACTGAAGCTTTCTTT. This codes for CASSIDPTGVTEAFF.

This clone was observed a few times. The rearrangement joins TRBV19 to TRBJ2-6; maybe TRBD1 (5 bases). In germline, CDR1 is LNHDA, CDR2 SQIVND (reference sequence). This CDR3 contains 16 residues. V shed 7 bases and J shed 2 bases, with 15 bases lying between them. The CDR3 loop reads CASNGAHQPGANVLTF. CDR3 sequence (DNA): TGTGCCAGTAATGGGGCACACCAGCCTGGGGCCAACGTCCTGACTTTC.

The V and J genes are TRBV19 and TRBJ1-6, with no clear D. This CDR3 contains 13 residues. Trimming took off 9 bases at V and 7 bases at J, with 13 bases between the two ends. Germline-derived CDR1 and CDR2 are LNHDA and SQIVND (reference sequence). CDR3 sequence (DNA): TGTGCCAGCCAGGTTGGGAGAAATTCACCCCTCCACTTT. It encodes CASQVGRNSPLHF.

As DNA, the CDR3 is TGTGCTAGTGTTCTGGCCAGGGACTCTGACAATGAGCAGTTCTTC. Translating gives CASVLARDSDNEQFF. The V call is TRBV12-5, the J call TRBJ2-1, with TRBD2 as a possible D gene (6 bases). This CDR3 has 15 amino acids. Looked up from germline, CDR1 is LGHNT and CDR2 is FRNRAP. V was trimmed by 7 bases and J by 5 bases, leaving 18 bases between them.

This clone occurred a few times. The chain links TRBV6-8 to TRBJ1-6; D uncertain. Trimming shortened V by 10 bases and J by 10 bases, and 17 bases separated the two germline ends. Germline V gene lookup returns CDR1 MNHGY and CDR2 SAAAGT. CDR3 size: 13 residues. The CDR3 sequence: CATKTDLGSPLHF. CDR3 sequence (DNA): TGTGCCACGAAGACCGACCTTGGATCACCCCTCCACTTT.

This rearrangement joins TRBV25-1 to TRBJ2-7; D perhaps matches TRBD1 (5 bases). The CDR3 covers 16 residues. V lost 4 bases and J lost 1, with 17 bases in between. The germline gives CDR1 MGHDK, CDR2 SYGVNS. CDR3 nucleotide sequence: TGTGCCAGCAGTGCCCTTGGGGCAGGAAGGTCCTACGAGCAGTACTTC. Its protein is CASSALGAGRSYEQYF.

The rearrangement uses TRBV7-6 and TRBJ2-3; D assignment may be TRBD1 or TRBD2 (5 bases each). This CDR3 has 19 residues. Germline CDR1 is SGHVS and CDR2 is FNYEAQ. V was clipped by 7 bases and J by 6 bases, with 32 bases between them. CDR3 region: CASTRGAVASSTRVDTQYF. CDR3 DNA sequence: TGTGCCAGCACCAGAGGGGCGGTGGCTAGCTCCACTCGAGTGGATACGCAGTATTTT.

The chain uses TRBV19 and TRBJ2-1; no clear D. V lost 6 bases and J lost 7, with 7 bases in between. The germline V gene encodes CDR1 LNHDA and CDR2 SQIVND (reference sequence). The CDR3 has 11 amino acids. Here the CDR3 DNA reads TGTGCCAGTAGCGTGACTAATGAGCAGTTCTTC. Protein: CASSVTNEQFF.

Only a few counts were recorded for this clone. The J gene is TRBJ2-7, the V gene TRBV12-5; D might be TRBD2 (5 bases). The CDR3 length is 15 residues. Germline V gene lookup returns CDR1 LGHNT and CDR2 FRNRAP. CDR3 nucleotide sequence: TGTGCCATTCTCGTCCTACGGGATAACTCCTACGAGCAGTACTTC. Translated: CAILVLRDNSYEQYF.

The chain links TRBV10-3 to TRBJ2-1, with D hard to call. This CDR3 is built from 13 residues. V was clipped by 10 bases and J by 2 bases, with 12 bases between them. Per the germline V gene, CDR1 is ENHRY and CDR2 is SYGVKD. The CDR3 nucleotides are TGTGCCAGCGGCCTAGTAGCCTACAATGAGCAGTTCTTC. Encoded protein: CASGLVAYNEQFF.

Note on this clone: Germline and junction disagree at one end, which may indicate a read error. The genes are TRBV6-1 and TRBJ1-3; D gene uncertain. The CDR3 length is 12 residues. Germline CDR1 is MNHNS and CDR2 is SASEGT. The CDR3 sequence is CAISEGGNTIYF. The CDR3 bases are TGTGCCATCAGTGAAGGAGGAAACACCATATATTTT.

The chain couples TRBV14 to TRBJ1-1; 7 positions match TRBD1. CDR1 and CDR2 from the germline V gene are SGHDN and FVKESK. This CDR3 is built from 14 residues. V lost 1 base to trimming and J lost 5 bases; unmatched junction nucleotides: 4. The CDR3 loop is CASSQGQGNTEAFF. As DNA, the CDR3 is TGTGCCAGCAGCCAAGGACAGGGAAATACTGAAGCTTTCTTT.

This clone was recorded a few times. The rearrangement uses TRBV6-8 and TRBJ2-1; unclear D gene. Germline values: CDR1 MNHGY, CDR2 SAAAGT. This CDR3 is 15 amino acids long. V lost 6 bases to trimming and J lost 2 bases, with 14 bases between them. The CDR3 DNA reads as TGTGCCAGCAGCCCTTCCGGAGCTACCTACAATGAGCAGTTCTTC. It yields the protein CASSPSGATYNEQFF.

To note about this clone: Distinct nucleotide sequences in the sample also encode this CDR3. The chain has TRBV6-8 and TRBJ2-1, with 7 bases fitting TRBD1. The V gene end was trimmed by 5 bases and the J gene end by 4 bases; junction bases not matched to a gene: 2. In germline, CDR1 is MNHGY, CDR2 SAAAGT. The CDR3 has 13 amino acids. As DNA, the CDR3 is TGTGCCAGCAGTCGGGACAGTTACAATGAGCAGTTCTTC. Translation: CASSRDSYNEQFF.

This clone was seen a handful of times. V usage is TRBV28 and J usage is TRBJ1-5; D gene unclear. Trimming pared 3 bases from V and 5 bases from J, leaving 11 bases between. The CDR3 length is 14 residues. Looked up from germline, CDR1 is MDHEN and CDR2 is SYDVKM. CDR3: CASSFEGRYQPQHF. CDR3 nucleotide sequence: TGTGCCAGCAGTTTCGAGGGAAGGTATCAGCCCCAGCATTTT. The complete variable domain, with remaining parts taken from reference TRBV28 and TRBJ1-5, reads DVKVTQSSRYLVKRTGEKVFLECVQDMDHENMFWYRQDPGLGLRLIYFSYDVKMKEKGDIPEGYSVSREKKERFSLILESASTNQTSMYLCASSFEGRYQPQHFGDGTRLSIL.

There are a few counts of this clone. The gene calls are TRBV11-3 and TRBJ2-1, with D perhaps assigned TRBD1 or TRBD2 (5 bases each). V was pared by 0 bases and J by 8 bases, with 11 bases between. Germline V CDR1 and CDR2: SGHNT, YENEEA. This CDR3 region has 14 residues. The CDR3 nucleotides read TGTGCCAGCAGCTTAGATACAGGTAGCGATGAGCAGTTCTTC. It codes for CASSLDTGSDEQFF. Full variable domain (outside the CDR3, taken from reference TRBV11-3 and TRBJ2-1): EAGVVQSPRYKIIEKKQPVAFWCNPISGHNTLYWYLQNLGQGPELLIRYENEEAVDDSQLPKDRFSAERLKGVDSTLKIQPAELGDSAVYLCASSLDTGSDEQFFGPGTRLTVL.

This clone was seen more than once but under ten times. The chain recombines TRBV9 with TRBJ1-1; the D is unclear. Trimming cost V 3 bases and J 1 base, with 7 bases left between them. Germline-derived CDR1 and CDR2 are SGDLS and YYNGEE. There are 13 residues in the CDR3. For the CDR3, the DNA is TGTGCCAGCAGCGAGCGTGCGAACACTGAAGCTTTCTTT. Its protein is CASSERANTEAFF.

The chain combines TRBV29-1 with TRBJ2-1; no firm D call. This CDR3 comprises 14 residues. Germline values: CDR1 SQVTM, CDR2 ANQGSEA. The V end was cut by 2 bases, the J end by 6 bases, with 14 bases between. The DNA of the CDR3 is TGCAGCGTTGAATCCCCCCAGGTGCCCAATGAGCAGTTCTTC. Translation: CSVESPQVPNEQFF.

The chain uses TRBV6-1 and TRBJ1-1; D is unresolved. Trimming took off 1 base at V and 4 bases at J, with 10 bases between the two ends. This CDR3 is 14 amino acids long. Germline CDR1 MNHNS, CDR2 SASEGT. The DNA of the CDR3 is TGTGCCAGCAGTGAAGATGAGGGCGCCACTGAAGCTTTCTTT. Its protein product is CASSEDEGATEAFF.

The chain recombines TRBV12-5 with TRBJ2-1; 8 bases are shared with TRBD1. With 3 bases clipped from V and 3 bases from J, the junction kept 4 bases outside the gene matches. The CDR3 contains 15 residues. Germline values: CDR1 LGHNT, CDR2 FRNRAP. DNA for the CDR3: TGTGCTAGTGGTTTAGGACAGGGAAACTACAATGAGCAGTTCTTC. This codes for CASGLGQGNYNEQFF.